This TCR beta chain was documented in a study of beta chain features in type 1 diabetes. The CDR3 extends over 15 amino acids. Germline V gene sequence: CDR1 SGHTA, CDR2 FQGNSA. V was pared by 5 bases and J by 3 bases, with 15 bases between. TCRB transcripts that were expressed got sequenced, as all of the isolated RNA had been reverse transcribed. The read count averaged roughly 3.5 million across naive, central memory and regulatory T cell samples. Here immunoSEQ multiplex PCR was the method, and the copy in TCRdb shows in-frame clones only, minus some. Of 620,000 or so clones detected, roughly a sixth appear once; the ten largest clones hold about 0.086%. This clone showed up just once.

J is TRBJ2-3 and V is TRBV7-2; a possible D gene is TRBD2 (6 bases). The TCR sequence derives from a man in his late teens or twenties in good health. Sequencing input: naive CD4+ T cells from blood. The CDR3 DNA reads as TGTGCCAGCAGCCCAGGGACTGGGCGGACAGATACGCAGTATTTT. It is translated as CASSPGTGRTDTQYF.